The T cell receptor (beta chain) under discussion was sequenced for a study of cytomegalovirus exposure and HLA in healthy donors. Findings and limits, study-wide: Specificity of a few CMV-associated chains for CMV antigens was verified in vitro. Common viral pathogens were later found to be apparently linked to several of the most significant clusters. The sole available immune exposure information was CMV serostatus. In a later analysis, HLA-associated TCR beta chains were more clonally expanded than equally common others.

PCR involved 60 Vbeta and 13 Jbeta primers. Assay used: immunoSEQ multiplex PCR; TCRdb lists only in-frame clones, some missing. The profile shows 100,000 to 150,000 clones, 80% of them singletons. This CDR3 comprises 14 residues. The germline gives CDR1 ENHRY, CDR2 SYGVKD. V shed 3 bases and J shed 0 bases, with 9 bases lying between them. Worth noting for this clone: Its target is not known.

This receptor was obtained from a woman aged 40 to 49 in good health and CMV-seronegative. The sequencing sample was made of PBMCs. The chain recombines TRBV10-3 with TRBJ2-7; possibly TRBD1 for D (5 bases). The CDR3 loop reads CAISDLDTSYEQYF. The DNA of the CDR3 is TGTGCCATCAGTGATTTGGACACCTCCTACGAGCAGTACTTC.